A selection of T cell receptor beta chains follows, all from one sample in a study of T cell responses to AZD1222 COVID-19 vaccine. This table comes from immunoSEQ multiplex PCR, and its TCRdb copy is limited to in-frame clones, with some not included. Of about 110,000 clones listed, 88% were seen once; the top ten hold over 1.5%. Here the sequenced sample was peripheral blood, taken on day 0 of AZD1222 vaccination. These TCRs come from an adult in good health. CDR3s include the opening cysteine and the closing phenylalanine or tryptophan. D genes are given only for firm matches. For some rows the clone size is stated as once, few or many, or as a class when expanded; others skip it.

v_call	clone_size	j_call	d_call	cdr3_nt	cdr3_aa
TRBV5-4	.	TRBJ1-1	.	TGTGCCAGCAGCCCTGGAGGGTCGGCAGTGAACACTGAAGCTTTCTTT	CASSPGGSAVNTEAFF
TRBV28	.	TRBJ2-1	.	TGTGCCAGCAGTTTTCCTGACAGGCCCTGTGTCTTC	CASSFPDRPCVF
TRBV5-1	.	TRBJ1-6	.	TGCGCCAGCAGCTTGGCCCAGGAAAATTCACCCCTCCACTTT	CASSLAQENSPLHF
TRBV20-1	once	TRBJ2-1	.	TGCAGTGCCAACCCATACGATGAGCAGTTCTTC	CSANPYDEQFF
TRBV12-3/TRBV12-4	.	TRBJ1-2	TRBD1	TGTGCCAGCAGCCAGAGGGGGCCTTATGGCTACACCTTC	CASSQRGPYGYTF
TRBV7-2	.	TRBJ1-1	.	TGTGCCAGCAGCTTAATTGCAGTGAACACTGAAGCTTTCTTT	CASSLIAVNTEAFF
TRBV27	few	TRBJ1-1	TRBD1	TGTGCCAGCAGTGACAGGGTTAGGGACACTGAAGCTTTCTTT	CASSDRVRDTEAFF
TRBV19	once	TRBJ2-7	.	TGTGCCAGTAGTCCGTCAGGAACCTACGAGCAGTACTTC	CASSPSGTYEQYF
TRBV12-3/TRBV12-4	.	TRBJ1-5	.	TGTGCCAGCAGTTTAGGGGATCAGCCCCAGCATTTT	CASSLGDQPQHF
TRBV7-8	.	TRBJ2-7	TRBD2	TGTGCCAGCACCCAAGCGGGAGGGTTAAAGGGATACGAGCAGTACTTC	CASTQAGGLKGYEQYF
TRBV5-1	.	TRBJ2-3	TRBD1	TGCGCCAGCAGCGTAGGGACAGAATACTTCACAGATACGCAGTATTTT	CASSVGTEYFTDTQYF
TRBV29-1	.	TRBJ2-3	TRBD2	TGCAGCGTTGAAGCACCTGGACTAGCGGGAGGAACAGATACGCAGTATTTT	CSVEAPGLAGGTDTQYF
TRBV7-9	.	TRBJ1-5	.	TGTGCCAGCAGCTCCTGGGACGCTCATAGCAATCAGCCCCAGCATTTT	CASSSWDAHSNQPQHF
TRBV2	.	TRBJ1-1	.	TGTGCCAGCAGTGAACGGGGGTACCTGAACACTGAAGCTTTCTTT	CASSERGYLNTEAFF
TRBV7-8	.	TRBJ1-2	TRBD1	TGTGCCAGCAGCAAAGGAGGACAGGGGGCTTTCAGAGATGGCTACACCTTC	CASSKGGQGAFRDGYTF
TRBV29-1	.	TRBJ2-2	TRBD1	TGCAGCGTCGGTGGACAGGGGAGCACCGGGGAGCTGTTTTTT	CSVGGQGSTGELFF
TRBV19	once	TRBJ1-5	.	TGTGCCAGTAGTATGAATCAGGGTCAGCCCCAGCATTTT	CASSMNQGQPQHF
TRBV15	.	TRBJ2-7	TRBD2	TGTGCCACCAGGCCCACTAGCGGGACCTACGAGCAGTACTTC	CATRPTSGTYEQYF
TRBV7-2	.	TRBJ2-5	.	TGTGCCAGCAGCTCGCCGGGGACCCAGTACTTC	CASSSPGTQYF
TRBV2	once	TRBJ2-2	TRBD1	TGTGCCAGCAGGCCCCGGACAGGGAGCACCGGGGAGCTGTTTTTT	CASRPRTGSTGELFF
TRBV11-2	.	TRBJ1-6	.	TGTGCCAGCAGCTTAGTTTCGGGGTCCCAGAATTCACCCCTCCACTTT	CASSLVSGSQNSPLHF
TRBV6-5	.	TRBJ1-4	.	TGTGCCAGCGCTACGGACGGCGGACTTGAAAAACTGTTTTTT	CASATDGGLEKLFF
TRBV11-3	.	TRBJ2-3	.	TGTGCCAGCAGCTTAGAGCTAGATACGCAGTATTTT	CASSLELDTQYF
TRBV7-2	.	TRBJ1-2	TRBD1	TGTGCCAGCAGCGCGGGACAGGGGTATGGCTACACCTTC	CASSAGQGYGYTF
TRBV7-9	.	TRBJ2-7	TRBD2	TGTGCCAGCAGCCAACCCTCTACTAGCGGGAGGGCCGGAGAGCAGTACTTC	CASSQPSTSGRAGEQYF
TRBV14	.	TRBJ1-2	.	TGTGCCAGCAGACAATCAGGGTATGGCTACACCTTC	CASRQSGYGYTF
TRBV3-1/TRBV3-2	few	TRBJ2-7	.	TGTGCCAGCAGCCCCGGGTTGGGGGGCGAGCAGTACTTC	CASSPGLGGEQYF
TRBV13	.	TRBJ2-7	TRBD2	TGTGCCAGCAGCAGCGGGACTAGCGGGGGGGCTCGGTACGAGCAGTACTTC	CASSSGTSGGARYEQYF
TRBV27	.	TRBJ2-6	.	TGTGCCAGCAGTGGGACGGAACTGTTAGTAGGGGCCAACGTCCTGACTTTC	CASSGTELLVGANVLTF
TRBV4-1	.	TRBJ1-2	.	TGCGCCAGCAGCCAAGATACCGGATACTATGGCTACACCTTC	CASSQDTGYYGYTF
TRBV11-3	.	TRBJ2-7	TRBD1	TGTGCCAGCAAGATCCGGGACAGGGGTCGTTGCGAGCAGTACTTC	CASKIRDRGRCEQYF
TRBV19	.	TRBJ1-5	.	TGTGCCAGTAGTATTGGGACACGGAGCAATCAGCCCCAGCATTTT	CASSIGTRSNQPQHF
TRBV4-2	.	TRBJ1-4	.	TGTGCCAGCAGCCAACCAGGACCGTTCAATGAAAAACTGTTTTTT	CASSQPGPFNEKLFF
TRBV7-9	.	TRBJ2-1	.	TGTGCCAGCAGCCCCCATCGGCAGGGCAATGAGCAGTTCTTC	CASSPHRQGNEQFF
TRBV30	.	TRBJ1-3	TRBD1	TGTGCCTGGGGAGGGACAGGGAGCGGAAACACCATATATTTT	CAWGGTGSGNTIYF
TRBV2	.	TRBJ1-4	TRBD1	TGTGCCAGCAGTCAACAGGGGAGGGCTAATGAAAAACTGTTTTTT	CASSQQGRANEKLFF
TRBV5-1	.	TRBJ1-1	.	TGCGCCAGCAGCTTGGGCGGGGGCGCCGACACTGAAGCTTTCTTT	CASSLGGGADTEAFF
TRBV5-1	once	TRBJ2-5	.	TGCGCCAGCAGCTTGGGGGTTAATAAAGAGACCCAGTACTTC	CASSLGVNKETQYF
TRBV6-4	.	TRBJ2-3	TRBD2	TGTGCCAGCGCCCGACTAGCGGGCTTAGATACGCAGTATTTT	CASARLAGLDTQYF
TRBV12-3/TRBV12-4	.	TRBJ1-2	TRBD1	TGTGCCAGCAGTTTGCGGGGACAGGGTGGCTACACCTTC	CASSLRGQGGYTF
TRBV14	.	TRBJ1-6	TRBD1	TGTGCCAGCAGCTGGACAGGGGTAGCCCTCCACTTT	CASSWTGVALHF
TRBV30	.	TRBJ2-1	TRBD2	TGTGCCACTAGCGGGAGCTCCTACAATGAGCAGTTCTTC	CATSGSSYNEQFF
TRBV2	.	TRBJ2-5	TRBD1	TGTGCCAGCAGTGAAGAAGAGGGGACAGGCAAAGAGACCCAGTACTTC	CASSEEEGTGKETQYF
TRBV5-1	.	TRBJ2-7	.	TGCGCCAGCAGCTTGGGACAGGAACTGACCTACGAGCAGTACTTC	CASSLGQELTYEQYF
TRBV29-1	.	TRBJ1-1	.	TGCAGCGTTGAATCCAAATACAGGGTCGACACTGAAGCTTTCTTT	CSVESKYRVDTEAFF
TRBV14	once	TRBJ2-1	.	TGTGCCAGCAGCGTCGGACTGGAGGAGCAGTTCTTC	CASSVGLEEQFF
TRBV20-1	.	TRBJ1-4	TRBD1	TGCAGTGCTAGTCCAGGGGGCATAATGACTAATGAAAAACTGTTTTTT	CSASPGGIMTNEKLFF
TRBV27	.	TRBJ2-1	.	TGTGCCAGCAGTTTATCAAACCTTTACAATGAGCAGTTCTTC	CASSLSNLYNEQFF
TRBV27	.	TRBJ2-7	TRBD1	TGTGCCAGCAAAATTGTGGGACAGGGGATCAACGAGCAGTACTTC	CASKIVGQGINEQYF
TRBV5-8	.	TRBJ1-2	.	TGTGCCAGCAGCCGGGGTGCAGGGAATTGGGATGGCTACACCTTC	CASSRGAGNWDGYTF
TRBV19	.	TRBJ1-1	.	TGTGCCAGTAAAAGCGGGAGGCAGACGAACACTGAAGCTTTCTTT	CASKSGRQTNTEAFF
TRBV11-2	.	TRBJ2-2	.	TGTGCCAGCAGCTCCCTTTTTGCTGCCGGGGAGCTGTTTTTT	CASSSLFAAGELFF
TRBV9	.	TRBJ2-1	TRBD2	TGTGCCAGCAGTGGTGGACTAGCGGAGTACAATGAGCAGTTCTTC	CASSGGLAEYNEQFF
TRBV3-1/TRBV3-2	.	TRBJ1-6	.	TGTGCCAGCAGCCAAGAGTTTAATTCACCCCTCCACTTT	CASSQEFNSPLHF